This T cell receptor beta chain was profiled in a study of control samples from healthy donors and cancer patients. Germline loops: CDR1 DFQATT, CDR2 SNEGSKA (reference sequence). The CDR3 consists of 14 residues. Trimming removed 6 bases from V and 5 bases from J; junction bases left unmatched: 9. Sequencing was performed with immunoSEQ multiplex PCR; in TCRdb, only in-frame clones are kept and a portion is missing. Found here are some 11,000 clones, around 94% of them singletons; the top ten hold about a quarter. This receptor was taken from a man between 65 and 79 years old with head and neck cancer. The chain uses TRBV20-1 and TRBJ2-2, with 7 bases identical to TRBD2. Sequencing used PBMCs. CDR3 sequence (DNA): TGCAGTGCCAGTGCAGGAGCGGGAACCGGGGAGCTGTTTTTT. Amino acid sequence: CSASAGAGTGELFF.